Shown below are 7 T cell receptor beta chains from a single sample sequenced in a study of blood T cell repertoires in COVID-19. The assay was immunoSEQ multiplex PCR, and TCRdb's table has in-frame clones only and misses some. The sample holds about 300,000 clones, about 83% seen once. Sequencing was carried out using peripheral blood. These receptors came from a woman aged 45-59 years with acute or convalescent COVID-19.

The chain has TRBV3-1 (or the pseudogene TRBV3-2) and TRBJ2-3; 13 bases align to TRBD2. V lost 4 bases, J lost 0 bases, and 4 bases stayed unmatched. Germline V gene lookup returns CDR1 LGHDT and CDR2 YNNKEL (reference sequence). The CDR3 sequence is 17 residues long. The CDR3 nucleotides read TGTGCCAGCAGCCTATGGACTAGCGGGAGTAGCACAGATACGCAGTATTTT. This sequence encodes CASSLWTSGSSTDTQYF.

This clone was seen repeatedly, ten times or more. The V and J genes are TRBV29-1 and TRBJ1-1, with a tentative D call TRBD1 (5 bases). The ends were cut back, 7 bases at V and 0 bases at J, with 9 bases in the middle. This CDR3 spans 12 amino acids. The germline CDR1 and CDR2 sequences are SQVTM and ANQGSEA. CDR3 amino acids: CSALTVNTEAFF. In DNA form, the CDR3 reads TGCAGCGCATTGACAGTGAACACTGAAGCTTTCTTT.

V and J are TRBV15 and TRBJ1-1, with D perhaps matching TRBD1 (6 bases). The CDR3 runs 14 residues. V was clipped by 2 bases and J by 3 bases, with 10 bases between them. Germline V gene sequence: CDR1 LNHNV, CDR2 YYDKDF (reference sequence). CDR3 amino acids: CATSRSGTHTEAFF. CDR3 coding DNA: TGTGCCACCAGCAGATCAGGGACACACACTGAAGCTTTCTTT. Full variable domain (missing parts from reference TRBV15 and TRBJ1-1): DAMVIQNPRYQVTQFGKPVTLSCSQTLNHNVMYWYQQKSSQAPKLLFHYYDKDFNNEADTPDNFQSRRPNTSFCFLDIRSPGLGDTAMYLCATSRSGTHTEAFFGQGTRLTVV.

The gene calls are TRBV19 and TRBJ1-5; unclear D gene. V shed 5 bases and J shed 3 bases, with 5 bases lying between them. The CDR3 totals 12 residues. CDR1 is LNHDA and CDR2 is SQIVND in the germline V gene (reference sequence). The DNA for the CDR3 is TGTGCCAGTAGTCGACACAATCAGCCCCAGCATTTT. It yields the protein CASSRHNQPQHF.

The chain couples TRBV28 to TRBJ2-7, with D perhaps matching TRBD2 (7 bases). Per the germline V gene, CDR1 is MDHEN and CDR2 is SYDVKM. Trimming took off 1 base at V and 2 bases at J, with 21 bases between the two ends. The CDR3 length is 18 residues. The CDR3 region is CASSLSRGGGRGAYEQYF. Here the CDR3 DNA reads TGTGCCAGCAGTTTATCCAGAGGCGGGGGCCGGGGGGCCTACGAGCAGTACTTC.

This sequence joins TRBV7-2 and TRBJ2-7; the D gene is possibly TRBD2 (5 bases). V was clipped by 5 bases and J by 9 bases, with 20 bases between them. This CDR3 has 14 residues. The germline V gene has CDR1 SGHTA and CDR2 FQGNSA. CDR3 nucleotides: TGTGCCAGCAGCGAATCTAGCAATACTCAAGGGCAGTACTTC. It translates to CASSESSNTQGQYF.

The CDR3 loop is CAWSSLYSNQPQHF. In DNA form, the CDR3 reads TGTGCCTGGAGTTCTTTGTATAGCAATCAGCCCCAGCATTTT. This chain links TRBV30 with TRBJ1-5; D is ambiguous. V was clipped by 2 bases and J by 0 bases, with 8 bases between them. CDR3 length: 14 amino acids. Per germline, CDR1 GTSNPN and CDR2 SVGIG (reference sequence).